Listed below are T cell receptor beta chains from one sample, sequenced in a study of T-cell reconstitution after alpha-beta-depleted transplantation in children. One entry per CDR3 protein results from TCRdb running MiXCR on the PCR reads. Altogether about a million distinct CDR3 sequences are present, about 29% being singletons, with the ten largest covering under 30%. Sequenced here: PBMCs, mostly from graft donor cells, sampled 360 days after TCRalphabeta/CD19-depleted stem cell transplant. Source of these receptors: a boy under two years old who had a stem cell transplant for SCID, so the T cells may come from the graft donor. CDR3s include the opening cysteine and the closing phenylalanine or tryptophan. D genes are given only for firm matches. Clone size is given for some rows only: seen once, a few or many times, or a class if the clone is expanded.

TRBV9	-	-	TRBJ1-2	CASSAGTNGYTF	TGTGCCAGCAGCGCCGGGACAAATGGCTACACCTTC
TRBV20-1	-	few	TRBJ2-7	CSARPTPLDYEQYF	TGCAGTGCCCGACCGACCCCTCTTGACTACGAGCAGTACTTC
TRBV10-3	-	-	TRBJ1-4	CAISGSGWEKLFF	TGTGCCATCAGTGGATCGGGGTGGGAAAAACTGTTTTTT
TRBV6-5	-	-	TRBJ1-4	CATSPSGSFNEKLFF	TGTGCCACCTCCCCGTCGGGCAGCTTTAATGAAAAACTGTTTTTT
TRBV5-1	-	many	TRBJ2-1	CASSLEFIEQFF	TGCGCCAGCAGCTTGGAGTTCATCGAGCAGTTCTTC
TRBV4-2	-	few	TRBJ2-2	CASSQGTFVVTGELFF	TGTGCCAGCAGCCAAGGGACCTTTGTGGTAACCGGGGAGCTGTTTTTT
TRBV6-1	TRBD1	few	TRBJ1-2	CASSSGQGSLYGYTF	TGTGCCAGCAGCTCAGGACAGGGCTCCCTCTATGGCTACACCTTC
TRBV10-3	TRBD1	-	TRBJ2-7	CAISPGQLIYEQYF	TGTGCCATCAGTCCGGGACAGCTAATCTACGAGCAGTACTTC
TRBV4-1	TRBD2	few	TRBJ2-4	CASSQVRASGLKNIQYF	TGCGCCAGCAGCCAAGTCCGGGCTAGCGGCCTCAAAAACATTCAGTACTTC
TRBV6-6	-	-	TRBJ2-5	CASSYSSFETQYF	TGTGCCAGCAGTTACTCGAGCTTCGAGACCCAGTACTTC
TRBV12-3/TRBV12-4	-	few	TRBJ1-3	CASRPTGSSGNTIYF	TGTGCCAGCAGACCGACTGGATCGTCCGGAAACACCATATATTTT
TRBV5-1	TRBD1	-	TRBJ2-7	CASSLAEKGAQYF	TGCGCCAGCAGCTTGGCCGAAAAGGGGGCCCAGTACTTC
TRBV4-3	-	-	TRBJ1-2	CASSQNQDVYGYTF	TGCGCCAGCAGCCAAAACCAGGATGTCTATGGCTACACCTTC
TRBV19	-	few	TRBJ2-1	CASSTHLPNSYNEQFF	TGTGCCAGTAGTACCCACCTACCAAACTCCTACAATGAGCAGTTCTTC
TRBV5-1	-	few	TRBJ1-2	CASSLGASGAGYGYTF	TGCGCCAGCAGCTTGGGCGCTTCGGGGGCTGGCTATGGCTACACCTTC
TRBV5-1	-	few	TRBJ1-1	CASSPLTGYYEAFF	TGCGCCAGCAGCCCACTGACAGGTTACTATGAAGCTTTCTTT
TRBV7-2	TRBD2	few	TRBJ2-1	CASSLAPPGLAGGGSYNEQFF	TGTGCCAGCAGCTTAGCCCCACCGGGACTAGCGGGGGGTGGCTCCTACAATGAGCAGTTCTTC
TRBV18	TRBD1	-	TRBJ2-7	CASSPPGQGAHEQYF	TGTGCCAGCTCTCCCCCGGGACAGGGGGCCCACGAGCAGTACTTC